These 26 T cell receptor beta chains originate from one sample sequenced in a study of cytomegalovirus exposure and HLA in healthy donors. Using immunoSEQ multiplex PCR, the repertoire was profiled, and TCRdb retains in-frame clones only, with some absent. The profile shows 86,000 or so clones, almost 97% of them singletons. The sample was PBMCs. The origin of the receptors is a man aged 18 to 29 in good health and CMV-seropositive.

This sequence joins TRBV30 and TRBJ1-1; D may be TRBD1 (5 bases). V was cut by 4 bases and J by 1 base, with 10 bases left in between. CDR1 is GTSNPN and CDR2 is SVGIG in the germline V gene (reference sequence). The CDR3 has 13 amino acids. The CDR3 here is CAWTLTENTEAFF. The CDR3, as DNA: TGTGCCTGGACCCTGACAGAGAACACTGAAGCTTTCTTT.

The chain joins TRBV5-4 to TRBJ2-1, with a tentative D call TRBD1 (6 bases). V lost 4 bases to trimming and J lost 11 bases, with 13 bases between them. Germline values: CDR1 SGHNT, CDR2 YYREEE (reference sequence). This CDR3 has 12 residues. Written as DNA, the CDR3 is TGTGCCAGCAGCATGGACAGCCTGCAGCAGTTCTTC. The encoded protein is CASSMDSLQQFF.

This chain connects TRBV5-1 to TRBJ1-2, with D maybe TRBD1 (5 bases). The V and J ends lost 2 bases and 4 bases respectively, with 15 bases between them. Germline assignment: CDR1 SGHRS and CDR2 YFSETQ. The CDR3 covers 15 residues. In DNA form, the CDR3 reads TGCGCCAGCAGCTTAGTCCCCGTGGGGGGCTATGGCTACACCTTC. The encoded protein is CASSLVPVGGYGYTF.

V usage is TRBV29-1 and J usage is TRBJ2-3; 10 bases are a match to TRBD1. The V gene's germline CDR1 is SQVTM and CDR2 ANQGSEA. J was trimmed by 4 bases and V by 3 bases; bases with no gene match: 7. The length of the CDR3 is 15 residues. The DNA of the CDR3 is TGCAGCGTTGATGGGGGACAGGGGTGGCCAGATACGCAGTATTTT. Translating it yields CSVDGGQGWPDTQYF.

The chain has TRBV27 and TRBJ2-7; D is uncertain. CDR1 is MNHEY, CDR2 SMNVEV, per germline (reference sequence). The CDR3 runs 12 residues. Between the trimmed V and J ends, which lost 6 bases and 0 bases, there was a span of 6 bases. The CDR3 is CASRSSSYEQYF. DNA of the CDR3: TGTGCCAGCAGGAGTAGCTCCTACGAGCAGTACTTC.

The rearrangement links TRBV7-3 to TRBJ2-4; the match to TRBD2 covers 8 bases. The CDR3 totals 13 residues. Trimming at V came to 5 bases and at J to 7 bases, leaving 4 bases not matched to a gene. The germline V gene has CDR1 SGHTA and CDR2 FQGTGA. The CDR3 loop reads CASSPGGGNIQYF. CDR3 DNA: TGTGCCAGCAGCCCCGGGGGGGGCAACATTCAGTACTTC.

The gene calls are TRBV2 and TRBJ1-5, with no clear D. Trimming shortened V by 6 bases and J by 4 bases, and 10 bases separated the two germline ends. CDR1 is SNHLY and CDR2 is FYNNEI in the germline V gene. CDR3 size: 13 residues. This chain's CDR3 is CASRDTANQPQHF. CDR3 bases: TGTGCCAGCAGAGACACGGCTAATCAGCCCCAGCATTTT. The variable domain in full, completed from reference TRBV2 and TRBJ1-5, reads EPEVTQTPSHQVTQMGQEVILRCVPISNHLYFYWYRQILGQKVEFLVSFYNNEISEKSEIFDDQFSVERPDGSNFTLKIRSTKLEDSAMYFCASRDTANQPQHFGDGTRLSIL.

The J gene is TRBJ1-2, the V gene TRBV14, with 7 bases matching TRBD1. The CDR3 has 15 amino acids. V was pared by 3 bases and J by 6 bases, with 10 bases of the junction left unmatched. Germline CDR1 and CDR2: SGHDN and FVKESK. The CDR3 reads CASSQDRTPMDGYTF. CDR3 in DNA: TGTGCCAGCAGCCAGGACAGGACCCCTATGGATGGCTACACCTTC.

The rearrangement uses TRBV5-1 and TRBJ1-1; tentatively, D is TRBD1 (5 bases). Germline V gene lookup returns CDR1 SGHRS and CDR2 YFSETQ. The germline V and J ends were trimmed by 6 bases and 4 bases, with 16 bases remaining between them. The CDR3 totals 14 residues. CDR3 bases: TGCGCCAGCACCAACACTGGGGGGAGCACTGAAGCTTTCTTT. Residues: CASTNTGGSTEAFF.

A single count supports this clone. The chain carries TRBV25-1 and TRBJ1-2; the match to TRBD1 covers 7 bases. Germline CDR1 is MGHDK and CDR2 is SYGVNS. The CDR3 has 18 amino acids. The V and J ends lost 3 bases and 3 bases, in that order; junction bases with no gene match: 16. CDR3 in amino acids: CASSDPEGALGMDYGYTF. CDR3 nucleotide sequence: TGTGCCAGCAGTGACCCCGAGGGGGCGTTGGGGATGGACTATGGCTACACCTTC.

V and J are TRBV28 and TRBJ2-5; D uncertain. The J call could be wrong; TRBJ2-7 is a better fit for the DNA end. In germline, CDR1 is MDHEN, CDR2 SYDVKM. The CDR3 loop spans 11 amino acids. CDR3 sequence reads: CASSSWSEQYF. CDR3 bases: TGTGCCAGCAGTTCATGGAGCGAGCAGTACTTC.

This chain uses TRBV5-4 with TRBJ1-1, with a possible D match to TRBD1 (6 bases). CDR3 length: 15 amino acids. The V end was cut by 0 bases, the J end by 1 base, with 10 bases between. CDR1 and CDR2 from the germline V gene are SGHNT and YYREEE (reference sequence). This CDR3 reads CASSLGGRGNTEAFF. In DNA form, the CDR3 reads TGTGCCAGCAGCTTGGGAGGCAGGGGGAACACTGAAGCTTTCTTT.

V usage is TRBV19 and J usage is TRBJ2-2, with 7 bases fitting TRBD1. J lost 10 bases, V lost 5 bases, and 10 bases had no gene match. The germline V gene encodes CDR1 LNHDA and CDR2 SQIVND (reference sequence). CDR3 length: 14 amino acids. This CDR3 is CASSYRQGNEELFF. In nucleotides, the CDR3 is TGTGCCAGTAGTTACAGACAGGGTAACGAGGAGCTGTTTTTT.

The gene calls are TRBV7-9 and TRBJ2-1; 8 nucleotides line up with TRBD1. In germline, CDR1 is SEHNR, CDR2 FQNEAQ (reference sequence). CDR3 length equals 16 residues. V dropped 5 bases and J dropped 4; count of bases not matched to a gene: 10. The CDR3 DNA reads TGTGCCAGCAGCGGAAAACAGGGGGTTGGGTACAATGAGCAGTTCTTC. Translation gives CASSGKQGVGYNEQFF.

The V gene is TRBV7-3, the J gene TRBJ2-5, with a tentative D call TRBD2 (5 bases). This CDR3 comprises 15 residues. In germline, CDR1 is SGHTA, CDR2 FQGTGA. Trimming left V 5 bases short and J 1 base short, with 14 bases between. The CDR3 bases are TGTGCCAGCAGCCGGAGCGGAGCCCCCCAAGAGACCCAGTACTTC. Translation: CASSRSGAPQETQYF.

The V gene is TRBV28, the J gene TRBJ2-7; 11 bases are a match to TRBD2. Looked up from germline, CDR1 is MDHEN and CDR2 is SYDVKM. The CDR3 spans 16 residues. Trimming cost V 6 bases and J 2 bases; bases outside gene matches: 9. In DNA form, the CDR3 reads TGTGCCAGCAGCTCCTTTAGCGGGAGGGCCGCCTACGAGCAGTACTTC. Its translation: CASSSFSGRAAYEQYF.

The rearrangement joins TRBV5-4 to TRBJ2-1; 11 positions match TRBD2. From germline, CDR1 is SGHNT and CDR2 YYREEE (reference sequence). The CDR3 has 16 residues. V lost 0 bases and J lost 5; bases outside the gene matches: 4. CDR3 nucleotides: TGTGCCAGCAGCTTGGGAGGACTAGCGGGTGACAATGAGCAGTTCTTC. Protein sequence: CASSLGGLAGDNEQFF. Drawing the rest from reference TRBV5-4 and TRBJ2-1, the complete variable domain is ETGVTQSPTHLIKTRGQQVTLRCSSQSGHNTVSWYQQALGQGPQFIFQYYREEENGRGNFPPRFSGLQFPNYSSELNVNALELDDSALYLCASSLGGLAGDNEQFFGPGTRLTVL.

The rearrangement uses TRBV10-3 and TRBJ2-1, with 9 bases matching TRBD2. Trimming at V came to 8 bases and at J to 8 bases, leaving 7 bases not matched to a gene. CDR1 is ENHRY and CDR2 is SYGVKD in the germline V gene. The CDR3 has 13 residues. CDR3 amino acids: CAIRLAGDDEQFF. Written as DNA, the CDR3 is TGTGCCATCCGCTTAGCGGGAGACGATGAGCAGTTCTTC.

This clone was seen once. CDR3 nucleotide sequence: TGTGCCATCAGGAGCGGACAGGCCCAAGAGACCCAGTACTTC. It yields the protein CAIRSGQAQETQYF. The chain combines TRBV10-3 with TRBJ2-5; 7 nucleotides line up with TRBD1. Germline V CDR1 and CDR2: ENHRY, SYGVKD. The CDR3 length is 14 residues. The V gene end was trimmed by 6 bases and the J gene end by 1 base; junction bases not matched to a gene: 5.

The CDR3 region is CASSYPGYGGADTQYF. CDR3 bases: TGTGCCAGCAGCTACCCCGGATACGGAGGCGCAGATACGCAGTATTTT. This chain uses TRBV11-2 with TRBJ2-3, with a weak D call TRBD2 (5 bases). V gave up 4 bases and J gave up 4 bases, with 18 bases separating them. Germline V lookup: CDR1 SGHAT, CDR2 FQNNGV. The CDR3 sequence is 16 residues long. The full variable domain, its missing parts supplied by reference TRBV11-2 and TRBJ2-3, is EAGVAQSPRYKIIEKRQSVAFWCNPISGHATLYWYQQILGQGPKLLIQFQNNGVVDDSQLPKDRFSAERLKGVDSTLKIQPAKLEDSAVYLCASSYPGYGGADTQYFGPGTRLTVL.

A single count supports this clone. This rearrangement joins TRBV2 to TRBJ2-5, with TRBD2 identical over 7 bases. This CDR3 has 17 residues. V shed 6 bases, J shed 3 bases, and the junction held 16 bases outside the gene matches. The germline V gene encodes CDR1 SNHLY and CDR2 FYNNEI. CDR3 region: CASRLTKRGAREETQYF. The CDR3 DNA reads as TGTGCCAGCAGGTTGACCAAGCGGGGTGCCCGGGAAGAGACCCAGTACTTC.

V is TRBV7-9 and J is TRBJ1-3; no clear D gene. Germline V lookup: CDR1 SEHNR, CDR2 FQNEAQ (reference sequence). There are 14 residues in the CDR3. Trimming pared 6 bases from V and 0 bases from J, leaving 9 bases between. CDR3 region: CASSPRDSGNTIYF. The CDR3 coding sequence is TGTGCCAGCAGTCCCCGAGACTCTGGAAACACCATATATTTT.

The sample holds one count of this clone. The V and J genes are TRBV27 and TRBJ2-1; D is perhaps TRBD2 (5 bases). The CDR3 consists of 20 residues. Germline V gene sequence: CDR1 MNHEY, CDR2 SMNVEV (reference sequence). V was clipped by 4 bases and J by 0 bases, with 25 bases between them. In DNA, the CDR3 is TGTGCCAGCAGTTCATTAAATAACCCTCGGACTGGAAGCTCCTACAATGAGCAGTTCTTC. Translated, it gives CASSSLNNPRTGSSYNEQFF.

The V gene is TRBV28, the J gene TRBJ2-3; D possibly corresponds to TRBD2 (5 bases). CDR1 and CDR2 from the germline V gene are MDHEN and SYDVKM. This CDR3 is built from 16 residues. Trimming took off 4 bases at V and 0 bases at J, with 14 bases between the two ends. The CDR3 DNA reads TGTGCCAGCAGTTACCCCCGGGATCTGAGCACAGATACGCAGTATTTT. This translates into CASSYPRDLSTDTQYF.

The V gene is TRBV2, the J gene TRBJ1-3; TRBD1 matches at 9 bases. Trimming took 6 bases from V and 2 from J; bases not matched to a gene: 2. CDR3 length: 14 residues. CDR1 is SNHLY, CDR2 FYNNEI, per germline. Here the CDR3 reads CASRGTGPGNTIYF. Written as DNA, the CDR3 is TGTGCCAGCAGGGGGACAGGGCCTGGAAACACCATATATTTT. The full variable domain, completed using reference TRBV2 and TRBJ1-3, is EPEVTQTPSHQVTQMGQEVILRCVPISNHLYFYWYRQILGQKVEFLVSFYNNEISEKSEIFDDQFSVERPDGSNFTLKIRSTKLEDSAMYFCASRGTGPGNTIYFGEGSWLTVV.

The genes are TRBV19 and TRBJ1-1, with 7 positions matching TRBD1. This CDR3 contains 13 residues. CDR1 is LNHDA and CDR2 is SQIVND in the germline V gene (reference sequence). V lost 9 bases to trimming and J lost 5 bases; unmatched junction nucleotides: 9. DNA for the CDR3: TGTGCCAGCAGACAGGGCCGAACGACTGAAGCTTTCTTT. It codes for CASRQGRTTEAFF.